The clone carrying this T cell receptor beta chain has only a few counts. Its matching antigen is unknown. Included in the TCR beta cDNA libraries were unique molecular identifiers. Each CDR3 protein gets one entry after TCRdb re-called the PCR reads with MiXCR. There are 400,000 to 500,000 distinct CDR3 sequences in the sample; 39% occur only once, and 7.5% to 8.5% lies in the top ten. This sample stems from a study of post-analysis software for immune sequencing data. Study background: In terms of disease course, relapsing-remitting, secondary progressive and progressive-relapsing multiple sclerosis were included.

The CDR3 is 15 residues long. The V segment lost 5 bases and the J segment 6 bases; nucleotides outside the gene matches: 8. Study-level findings and limits: Five or six TRBV segments appeared more often in patients than in controls, and TRBV5-6, TRBV5-1 and TRBV20-1 were among these. Under the F measure, samples that were prepared in one batch clustered strongly together.

The source is a girl aged 2-15 years with multiple sclerosis. The sample taken for sequencing was blood. This rearrangement joins TRBV12-3 or TRBV12-4 to TRBJ2-1; 9 bases align to TRBD1. The CDR3 DNA reads as TGTGCCAGCAGTCGAAGGGACAGGGTGGGCAATGAGCAGTTCTTC. It is translated as CASSRRDRVGNEQFF.